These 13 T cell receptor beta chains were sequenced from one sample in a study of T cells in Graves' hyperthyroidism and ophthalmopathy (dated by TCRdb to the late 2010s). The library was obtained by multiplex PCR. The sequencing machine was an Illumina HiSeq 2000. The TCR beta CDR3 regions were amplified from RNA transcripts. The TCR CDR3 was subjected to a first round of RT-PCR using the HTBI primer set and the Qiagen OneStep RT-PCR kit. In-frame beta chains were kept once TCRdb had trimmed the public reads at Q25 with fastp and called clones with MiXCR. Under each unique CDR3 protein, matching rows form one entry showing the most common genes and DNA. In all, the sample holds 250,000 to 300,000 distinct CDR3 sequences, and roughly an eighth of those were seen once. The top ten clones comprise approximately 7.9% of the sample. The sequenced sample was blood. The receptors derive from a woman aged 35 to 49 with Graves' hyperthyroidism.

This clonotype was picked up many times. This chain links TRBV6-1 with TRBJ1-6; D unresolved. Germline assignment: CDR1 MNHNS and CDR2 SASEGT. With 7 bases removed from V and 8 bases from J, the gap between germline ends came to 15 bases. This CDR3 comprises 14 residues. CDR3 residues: CASTSGMSHSPLHF. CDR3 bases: TGTGCCAGCACCTCGGGGATGTCTCATTCACCCCTCCACTTT.

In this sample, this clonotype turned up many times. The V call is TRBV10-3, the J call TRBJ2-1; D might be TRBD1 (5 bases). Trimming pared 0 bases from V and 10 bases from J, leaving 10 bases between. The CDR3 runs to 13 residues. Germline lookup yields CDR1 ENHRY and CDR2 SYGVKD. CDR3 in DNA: TGTGCCATCAGTGAGTCGACCCAGGGCGAGCAGTTCTTC. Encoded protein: CAISESTQGEQFF.

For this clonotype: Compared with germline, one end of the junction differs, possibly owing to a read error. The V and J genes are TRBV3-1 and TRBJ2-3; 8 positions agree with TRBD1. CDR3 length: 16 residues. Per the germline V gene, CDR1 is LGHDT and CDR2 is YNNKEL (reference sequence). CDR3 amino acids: CAGSHYRDRSTDTQYF. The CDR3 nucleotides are TGTGCCGGCAGCCACTACCGGGACAGGAGCACAGATACGCAGTATTTT.

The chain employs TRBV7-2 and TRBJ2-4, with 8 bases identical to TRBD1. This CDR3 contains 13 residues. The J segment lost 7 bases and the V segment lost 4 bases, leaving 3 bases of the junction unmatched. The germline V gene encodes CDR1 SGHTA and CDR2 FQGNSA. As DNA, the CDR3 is TGTGCCAGCAGCTCAGGACAGGGTAACATTCAGTACTTC. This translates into CASSSGQGNIQYF.

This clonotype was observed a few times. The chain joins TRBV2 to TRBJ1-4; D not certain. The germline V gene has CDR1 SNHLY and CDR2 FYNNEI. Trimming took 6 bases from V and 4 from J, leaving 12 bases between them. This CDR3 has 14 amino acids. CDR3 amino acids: CASRTEAGNEKLFF. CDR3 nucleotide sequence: TGTGCCAGCAGGACTGAGGCTGGTAATGAAAAACTGTTTTTT.

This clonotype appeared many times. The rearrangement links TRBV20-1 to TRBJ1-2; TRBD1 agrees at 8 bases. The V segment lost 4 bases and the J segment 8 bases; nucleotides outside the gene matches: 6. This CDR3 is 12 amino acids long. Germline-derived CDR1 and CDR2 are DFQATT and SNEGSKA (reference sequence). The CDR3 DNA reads TGCAGTGCTACTGACAGGGGAGACGGCTACACCTTC. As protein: CSATDRGDGYTF.

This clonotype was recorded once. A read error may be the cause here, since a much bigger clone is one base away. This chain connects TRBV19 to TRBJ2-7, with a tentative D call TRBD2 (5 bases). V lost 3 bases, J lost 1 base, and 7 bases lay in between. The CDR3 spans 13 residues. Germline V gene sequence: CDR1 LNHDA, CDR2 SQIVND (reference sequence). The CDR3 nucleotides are TGTGCCAGTAGTATGAGGGTGTCCTACGAGCAGTACTTC. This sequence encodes CASSMRVSYEQYF.

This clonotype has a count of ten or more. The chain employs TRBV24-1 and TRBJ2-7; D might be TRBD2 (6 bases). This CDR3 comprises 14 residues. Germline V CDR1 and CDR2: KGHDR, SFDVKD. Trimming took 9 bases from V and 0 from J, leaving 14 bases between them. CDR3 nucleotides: TGTGCCACCGGGGGAGGTGACAGCTCCTACGAGCAGTACTTC. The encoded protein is CATGGGDSSYEQYF.

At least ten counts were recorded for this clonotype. The chain's CDR3 is CASSRTGANEQFF. The CDR3 DNA reads as TGTGCCAGCAGTAGGACAGGGGCCAATGAGCAGTTCTTC. This chain uses TRBV6-1 with TRBJ2-1; 9 nucleotides line up with TRBD1. This CDR3 spans 13 amino acids. After removal of 5 bases from V and 6 bases from J, the junction contained 2 bases not matched to a gene. Germline V gene lookup returns CDR1 MNHNS and CDR2 SASEGT.

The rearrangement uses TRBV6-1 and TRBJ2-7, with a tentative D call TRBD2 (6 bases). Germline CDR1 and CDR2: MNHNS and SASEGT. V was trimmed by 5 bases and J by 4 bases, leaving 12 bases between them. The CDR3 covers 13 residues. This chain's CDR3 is CASSIRLEYEQYF. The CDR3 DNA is TGTGCCAGCAGTATCCGACTAGAGTACGAGCAGTACTTC.

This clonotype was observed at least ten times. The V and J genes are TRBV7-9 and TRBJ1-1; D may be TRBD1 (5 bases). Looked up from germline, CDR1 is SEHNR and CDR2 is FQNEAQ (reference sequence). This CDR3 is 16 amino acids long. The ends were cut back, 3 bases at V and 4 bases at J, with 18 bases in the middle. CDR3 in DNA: TGTGCCAGCAGCTTTCGGGCGGGGGACGGTTTCACTGAAGCTTTCTTT. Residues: CASSFRAGDGFTEAFF.

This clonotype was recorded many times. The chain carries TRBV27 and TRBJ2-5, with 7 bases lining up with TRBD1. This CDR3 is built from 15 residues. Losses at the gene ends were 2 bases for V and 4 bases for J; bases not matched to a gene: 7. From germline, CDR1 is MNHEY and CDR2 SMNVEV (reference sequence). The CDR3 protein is CASSLVGGAGETQYF. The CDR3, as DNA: TGTGCCAGCAGTTTAGTAGGGGGCGCGGGAGAGACCCAGTACTTC.

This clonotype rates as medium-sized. The CDR3 is CASRPGTSGAYEQYF. The CDR3 region has the DNA TGTGCCAGCCGCCCGGGGACTAGCGGGGCCTACGAGCAGTACTTC. This rearrangement joins TRBV12-3 or TRBV12-4 to TRBJ2-7, with 13 bases fitting TRBD2. The CDR3 totals 15 residues. Trimming removed 8 bases from V and 2 bases from J; junction bases left unmatched: 6.